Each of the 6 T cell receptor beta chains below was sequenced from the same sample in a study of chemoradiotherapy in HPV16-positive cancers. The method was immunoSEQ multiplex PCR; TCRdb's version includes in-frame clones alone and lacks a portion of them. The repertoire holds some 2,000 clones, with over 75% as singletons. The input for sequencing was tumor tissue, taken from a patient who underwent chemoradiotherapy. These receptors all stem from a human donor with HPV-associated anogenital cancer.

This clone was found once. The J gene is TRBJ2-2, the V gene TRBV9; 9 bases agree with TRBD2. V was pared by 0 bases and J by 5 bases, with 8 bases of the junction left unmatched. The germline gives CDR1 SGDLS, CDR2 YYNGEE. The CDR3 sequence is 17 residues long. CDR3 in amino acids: CASSVGLAGMGTGELFF. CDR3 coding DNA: TGTGCCAGCAGCGTAGGTCTAGCGGGAATGGGAACCGGGGAGCTGTTTTTT.

CDR3: CASSQDFQGYTF. CDR3 sequence (DNA): TGTGCCAGCAGCCAAGATTTCCAGGGCTACACCTTC. This chain uses TRBV14 with TRBJ1-2; D gene unclear. This CDR3 region has 12 residues. The germline V and J ends were trimmed by 0 bases and 8 bases, with 7 bases remaining between them. CDR1 SGHDN and CDR2 FVKESK come from the germline V gene.

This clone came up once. The CDR3 protein is CASWGRGGYEQYF. CDR3 sequence (DNA): TGTGCCAGCTGGGGACGCGGGGGCTACGAGCAGTACTTC. This sequence joins TRBV6-1 and TRBJ2-7, with TRBD2 matching over 7 bases. V trimming: 8 bases; J trimming: 3 bases; junction bases outside the gene matches: 7. Germline CDR1 MNHNS, CDR2 SASEGT. The CDR3 consists of 13 residues.

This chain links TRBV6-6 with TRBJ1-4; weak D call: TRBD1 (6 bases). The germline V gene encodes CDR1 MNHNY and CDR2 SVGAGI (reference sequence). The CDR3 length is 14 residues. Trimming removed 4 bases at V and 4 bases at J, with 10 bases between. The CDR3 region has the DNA TGTGCCAGCAGTTCCGGACAGCATAATGAAAAACTGTTTTTT. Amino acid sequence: CASSSGQHNEKLFF.

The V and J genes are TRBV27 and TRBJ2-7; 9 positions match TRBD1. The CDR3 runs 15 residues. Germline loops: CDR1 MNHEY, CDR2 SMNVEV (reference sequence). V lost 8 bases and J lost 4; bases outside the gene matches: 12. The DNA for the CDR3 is TGTGCCAGCGCATTAAAACCGGGACAGGGTTACGAGCAGTACTTC. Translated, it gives CASALKPGQGYEQYF.

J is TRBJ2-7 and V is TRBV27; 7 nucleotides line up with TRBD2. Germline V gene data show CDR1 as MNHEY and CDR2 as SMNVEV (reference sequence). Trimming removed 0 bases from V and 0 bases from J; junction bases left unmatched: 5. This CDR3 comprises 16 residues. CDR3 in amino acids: CASSLSSGTHSYEQYF. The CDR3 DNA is TGTGCCAGCAGTTTATCAAGCGGGACCCACTCCTACGAGCAGTACTTC.